This T cell receptor beta chain comes out of a study of blood T cell repertoires in COVID-19. Overall study context: Material from acute and convalescent COVID-19 was sourced from the United States, Italy and Spain.

V shed 10 bases and J 3 bases; nucleotides not matched to a gene: 5. Germline V gives CDR1 ENHRY, CDR2 SYGVKD. The CDR3 is made up of 12 amino acids. Sequencing used immunoSEQ multiplex PCR; TCRdb keeps in-frame clones, though not all of them. This table holds about 240,000 clones, roughly four fifths found once. This clone was observed once. This sequence joins TRBV10-3 and TRBJ1-1, with 7 bases lining up with TRBD1. The sequenced material came from peripheral blood. This receptor was identified in a woman in her seventies with acute or convalescent COVID-19. CDR3 region: CATTGMDTEAFF. CDR3 sequence (DNA): TGTGCCACGACAGGGATGGACACTGAAGCTTTCTTT.